This T cell receptor (beta chain) was identified during a study of OX40 agonist ivuxolimab in advanced cancers. Assay used: immunoSEQ multiplex PCR; TCRdb lists only in-frame clones, some missing. This sample yields tens of thousands of clones, of which roughly 90% are seen a single time; about 8.6% belongs to the top ten. This clone occurred a few times. From germline, CDR1 is SGHRS and CDR2 YFSETQ. There are 15 residues in the CDR3. V lost 3 bases, J lost 1 base, and 6 bases stayed unmatched. The material was CD4+ or CD8+ T cells sorted from blood, obtained in a trial of the OX40 agonist ivuxolimab. The TCR sequence derives from an adult with an advanced solid tumor such as melanoma, head and neck, liver or kidney cancer. The V and J genes are TRBV5-1 and TRBJ1-1, with 7 bases lining up with TRBD1. The CDR3 sequence is CASSYRGQSNTEAFF. The CDR3 DNA follows: TGCGCCAGCAGCTATCGGGGACAGTCGAACACTGAAGCTTTCTTT.